This T cell receptor beta chain was profiled in a study of blood T cell repertoires in COVID-19. Sequencing used immunoSEQ multiplex PCR; TCRdb keeps in-frame clones, though not all of them. The sample contains over 250,000 clones, 70% to 90% of which appear only once. The V end lost 5 bases, the J end lost 8 bases, and 25 bases lay between the germline ends. Germline assignment: CDR1 MGHRA and CDR2 YSYEKL. The CDR3 consists of 17 residues. The V gene is TRBV4-1, the J gene TRBJ2-1, with a possible D match to TRBD2 (6 bases). The sample consisted of peripheral blood. The source is a woman between 65 and 79 years old with acute or convalescent COVID-19. The CDR3 DNA follows: TGCGCCAGCAGCAACCCCGGAGCGGGCCCCGGGGCCCATGAGCAGTTCTTC. Its translation: CASSNPGAGPGAHEQFF.